A single sample is the source of the 12 T cell receptor beta chains below, sequenced in a study of blood T cell repertoires in COVID-19. Assay used: immunoSEQ multiplex PCR; TCRdb lists only in-frame clones, some missing. The sample records over 150,000 clones, 60% to 80% being singletons. The sequenced sample consisted of peripheral blood. These receptors were obtained from a woman in her 70s with acute or convalescent COVID-19.

This chain connects TRBV27 to TRBJ2-1; 10 nucleotides match TRBD1. V trimming: 3 bases; J trimming: 6 bases; junction bases outside the gene matches: 2. Germline V gene sequence: CDR1 MNHEY, CDR2 SMNVEV (reference sequence). CDR3 length: 14 residues. This chain's CDR3 is CASSLGQGPNEQFF. CDR3 nucleotide sequence: TGTGCCAGCAGTTTGGGACAGGGGCCCAATGAGCAGTTCTTC.

The CDR3 DNA is TGTGCCAGCAGCTTATGGACAGGCCGCAATCAGCCCCAGCATTTT. It codes for CASSLWTGRNQPQHF. The gene calls are TRBV11-2 and TRBJ1-5; 7 nucleotides match TRBD1. This CDR3 region has 15 residues. From germline, CDR1 is SGHAT and CDR2 FQNNGV. V gave up 2 bases and J gave up 2 bases; unmatched junction bases: 3.

This chain connects TRBV5-6 to TRBJ2-5; D perhaps matches TRBD2 (7 bases). The CDR3 is made up of 13 amino acids. V was trimmed by 4 bases and J by 3 bases, leaving 10 bases between them. Germline V gene data show CDR1 as SGHDT and CDR2 as YYEEEE. Here the CDR3 DNA reads TGTGCCAGCAGCCTAGGGGGGGAAGAGACCCAGTACTTC. Its translation: CASSLGGEETQYF. Full variable domain (outside the CDR3, taken from reference TRBV5-6 and TRBJ2-5): DAGVTQSPTHLIKTRGQQVTLRCSPKSGHDTVSWYQQALGQGPQFIFQYYEEEERQRGNFPDRFSGHQFPNYSSELNVNALLLGDSALYLCASSLGGEETQYFGPGTRLLVL.

The genes are TRBV29-1 and TRBJ1-5; 10 nucleotides agree with TRBD1. The trim removed 7 bases at V and 6 bases at J, leaving 6 bases unmatched. This CDR3 has 13 residues. CDR1 is SQVTM, CDR2 ANQGSEA, per germline. CDR3 loop: CSGATGGGQPQHF. CDR3 coding DNA: TGCAGCGGGGCGACAGGGGGCGGTCAGCCCCAGCATTTT. Together with reference TRBV29-1 and TRBJ1-5, the CDR3 gives the full variable domain: SAVISQKPSRDICQRGTSLTIQCQVDSQVTMMFWYRQQPGQSLTLIATANQGSEATYESGFVIDKFPISRPNLTFSTLTVSNMSPEDSSIYLCSGATGGGQPQHFGDGTRLSIL.

This clone was recorded only once. CDR3 sequence reads: CASSLSWVAGVTDTQYF. The CDR3 coding sequence is TGTGCCAGCAGTTTATCGTGGGTAGCGGGAGTCACAGATACGCAGTATTTT. The chain employs TRBV27 and TRBJ2-3; 9 bases map to TRBD2. Germline V gives CDR1 MNHEY, CDR2 SMNVEV (reference sequence). CDR3 length equals 17 residues. The trim removed 0 bases at V and 2 bases at J, leaving 6 bases unmatched.

CDR3 sequence (DNA): TGTGCCAGCAGCCCTGAGGGGGAATCCGTACCAACCTACGAGCAGTACTTC. This translates into CASSPEGESVPTYEQYF. J is TRBJ2-7 and V is TRBV14; TRBD1 might be the D (6 bases). V was shortened by 4 bases and J by 2 bases, with 21 bases between the two germline ends. CDR1 and CDR2 (germline): SGHDN, FVKESK. This CDR3 contains 17 residues.

This chain uses TRBV5-6 with TRBJ2-1, with a weak D call TRBD2 (5 bases). The germline V and J ends were trimmed by 1 base and 9 bases, with 8 bases remaining between them. CDR1 and CDR2 (germline): SGHDT, YYEEEE. CDR3 size: 12 residues. CDR3 coding DNA: TGTGCCAGCAGCTTGACTAGTTTTGAGCAGTTCTTC. This encodes CASSLTSFEQFF.

The gene calls are TRBV6-1 and TRBJ2-7, with D tentatively TRBD2 (5 bases). V dropped 3 bases and J dropped 3 bases, with 6 bases sitting between them. CDR3 length: 12 residues. Germline V gene sequence: CDR1 MNHNS, CDR2 SASEGT. The CDR3 loop reads CASSDGVYEQYF. The CDR3 region has the DNA TGTGCCAGCAGTGACGGGGTCTACGAGCAGTACTTC.

The chain employs TRBV29-1 and TRBJ2-7; D possibly corresponds to TRBD2 (6 bases). This CDR3 has 11 amino acids. In germline, CDR1 is SQVTM, CDR2 ANQGSEA. V was shortened by 2 bases and J by 7 bases, with 9 bases between the two germline ends. Written as DNA, the CDR3 is TGCAGCGTTGAACGCGGAGGGGAGCAGTACTTC. Residues: CSVERGGEQYF.

This clone was seen a few times. This chain links TRBV15 with TRBJ1-5, with D maybe TRBD1 (5 bases). CDR1 and CDR2 (germline): LNHNV, YYDKDF (reference sequence). V shed 6 bases and J shed 3 bases, with 15 bases lying between them. This CDR3 has 15 amino acids. The CDR3 loop is CATSNRRSDNQPQHF. The CDR3 DNA reads as TGTGCCACCAGTAACAGGCGCAGTGACAATCAGCCCCAGCATTTT.

V and J are TRBV4-1 and TRBJ2-7; D remains ambiguous. V was clipped by 1 base and J by 1 base, with 11 bases between them. The CDR3 runs 15 residues. Germline V CDR1 and CDR2: MGHRA, YSYEKL. CDR3 in amino acids: CASSQVAETSYEQYF. CDR3 bases: TGCGCCAGCAGCCAAGTGGCGGAGACTTCCTACGAGCAGTACTTC.

The chain employs TRBV28 and TRBJ1-5; a weak D match, TRBD1 (6 bases). Looked up from germline, CDR1 is MDHEN and CDR2 is SYDVKM. The CDR3 is 13 amino acids. V lost 6 bases to trimming and J lost 6 bases, with 12 bases between them. Here the CDR3 reads CASSQQGGQPQHF. In nucleotides, the CDR3 is TGTGCCAGCAGCCAACAGGGCGGTCAGCCCCAGCATTTT.